This TCR beta chain emerged from a study of blood T cell repertoires in COVID-19. Study background: PBMCs, B-cell-depleted T cells, or T cells provided the cDNA or gDNA that made up the material.

V trimming: 2 bases; J trimming: 0 bases; junction bases outside the gene matches: 10. Germline V lookup: CDR1 LNHNV, CDR2 YYDKDF (reference sequence). The CDR3 runs 19 residues. Patients at the Seattle site were enrolled during active infection and followed longitudinally. Some clones are missing from TCRdb's copy, which holds only in-frame ones; the method was immunoSEQ multiplex PCR. Of 200,000 to 250,000 clones listed, around 80% are singletons. Material for sequencing was peripheral blood. The origin of this receptor is a woman older than 75 with COVID-19, enrolled during active disease. This sequence joins TRBV15 and TRBJ1-1; 12 nucleotides match TRBD1. In nucleotides, the CDR3 is TGTGCCACCAGCAGACCTCCGGGACAGGGGGCAGGTATGAACACTGAAGCTTTCTTT. It yields the protein CATSRPPGQGAGMNTEAFF. The complete variable domain, with remaining parts taken from reference TRBV15 and TRBJ1-1, reads DAMVIQNPRYQVTQFGKPVTLSCSQTLNHNVMYWYQQKSSQAPKLLFHYYDKDFNNEADTPDNFQSRRPNTSFCFLDIRSPGLGDTAMYLCATSRPPGQGAGMNTEAFFGQGTRLTVV.